These 2 T cell receptor beta chains share one sample of origin, sequenced in a study of graft-versus-host responses after intestinal transplantation. Assay: immunoSEQ multiplex PCR; the TCRdb copy retains only in-frame clones and omits some. In the table there are some 90,000 clones, 82% of which are singletons. These receptors have no known antigen. The sequences come from unstimulated CD4+ T cells sorted from spleen or lymph node cells, collected before intestinal transplant. The receptors were sampled from a human donor who received an intestinal transplant.

This clone was recorded a few times. This chain uses TRBV21-1 with TRBJ1-2; the table's D gene call, TRBD1, was not cross checked with the DNA. TRBV21-1 is tagged as a pseudogene. CDR3 length: 15 amino acids. CDR3 sequence reads: CASSKGTGVDYGYTF. CDR3 nucleotide sequence: TGTGCCAGCAGCAAAGGAACAGGGGTGGACTATGGCTACACCTTC.

The V call is TRBV5-1, the J call TRBJ1-1; 8 bases map to TRBD1. Germline-derived CDR1 and CDR2 are SGHRS and YFSETQ. Losses at the gene ends were 3 bases for V and 0 bases for J; bases not matched to a gene: 1. The CDR3 runs 14 residues. CDR3 nucleotide sequence: TGCGCCAGCAGCTCGGACAGGGTGAACACTGAAGCTTTCTTT. The encoded protein is CASSSDRVNTEAFF.